This entry features one T cell receptor beta chain sequence. The data derive from a study of blood T cell repertoires in COVID-19. In the study overall: Whether acute or convalescent, the COVID-19 samples came from the United States, Italy and Spain. T cells, B-cell-depleted T cells, or PBMCs supplied cDNA or gDNA.

The ends were cut back, 7 bases at V and 4 bases at J, with 7 bases in the middle. The CDR3 contains 11 residues. Germline assignment: CDR1 SNHLY and CDR2 FYNNEI. Per the study methods: Using reference gene primer amplification, nucleated cell counts were estimated. TCRdb's copy holds only in-frame clones and misses some; the assay was immunoSEQ multiplex PCR. V and J calls and clone size are those listed in that table; D and trimming were worked out from the DNA. Of around 59,000 clones listed, about 78% are singletons. The chain recombines TRBV2 with TRBJ2-5; a possible D gene is TRBD1 (5 bases). Sequencing used peripheral blood. The sequence derives from an elderly man with acute or convalescent COVID-19. The CDR3 is CASKRGETQYF. As DNA, the CDR3 is TGTGCCAGCAAAAGGGGAGAGACCCAGTACTTC.